Listed here is a single T cell receptor (beta chain). This sample is part of a study of T-cell reconstitution after alpha-beta-depleted transplantation in children. Researchers prepared the TCRbeta library using unique molecular identifiers, the study reports. TCRdb reprocessed the PCR reads with MiXCR, giving one entry per CDR3 protein. The repertoire holds roughly 500,000 distinct CDR3 sequences, with 32% as singletons. The CDR3 length is 14 residues. CDR1 SGHVS and CDR2 FNYEAQ come from the germline V gene. Trimming stripped 5 bases from V and 4 bases from J, with 13 bases between. The V call is TRBV7-6, the J call TRBJ2-3; tentatively, D is TRBD2 (5 bases). The sequence was collected from a human donor who donated a stem cell graft to a child with aplastic anemia. Sequences were derived from PBMCs from the stem cell graft donor, sampled from the stem cell graft. The CDR3: CASSLGLTPDTQYF. The CDR3 nucleotides read TGTGCCAGCAGCCTTGGACTTACCCCAGATACGCAGTATTTT.